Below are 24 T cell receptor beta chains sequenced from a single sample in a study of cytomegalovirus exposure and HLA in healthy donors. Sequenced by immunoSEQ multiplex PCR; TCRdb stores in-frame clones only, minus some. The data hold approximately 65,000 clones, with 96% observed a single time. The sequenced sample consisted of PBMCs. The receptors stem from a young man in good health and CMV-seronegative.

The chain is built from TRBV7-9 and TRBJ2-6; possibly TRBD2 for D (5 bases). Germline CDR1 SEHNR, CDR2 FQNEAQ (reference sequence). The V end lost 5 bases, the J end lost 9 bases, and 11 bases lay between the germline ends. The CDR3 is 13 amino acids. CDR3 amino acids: CASSRQGGNVLTF. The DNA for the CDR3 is TGTGCCAGCAGCCGACAAGGAGGCAACGTCCTGACTTTC.

Here the CDR3 DNA reads TGCGCCAGCAGCTTGTACGGGGATAGCCAAGAGACCCAGTACTTC. It translates to CASSLYGDSQETQYF. The chain uses TRBV5-1 and TRBJ2-5; a weak D match, TRBD2 (5 bases). Germline V lookup: CDR1 SGHRS, CDR2 YFSETQ. The V and J ends lost 1 base and 1 base respectively, with 11 bases between them. This CDR3 spans 15 amino acids.

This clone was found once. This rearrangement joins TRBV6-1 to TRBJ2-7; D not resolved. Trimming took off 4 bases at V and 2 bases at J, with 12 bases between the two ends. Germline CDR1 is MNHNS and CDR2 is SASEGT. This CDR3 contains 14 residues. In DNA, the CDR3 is TGTGCCAGCAGTGCGCCCGGTCAAACCTACGAGCAGTACTTC. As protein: CASSAPGQTYEQYF.

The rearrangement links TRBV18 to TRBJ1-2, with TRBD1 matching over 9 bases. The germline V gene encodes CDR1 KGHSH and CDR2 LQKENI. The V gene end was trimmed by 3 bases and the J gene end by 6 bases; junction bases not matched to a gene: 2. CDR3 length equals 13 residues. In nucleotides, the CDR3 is TGTGCCAGCTCACCCCGGGACAGGGATGGCTACACCTTC. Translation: CASSPRDRDGYTF.

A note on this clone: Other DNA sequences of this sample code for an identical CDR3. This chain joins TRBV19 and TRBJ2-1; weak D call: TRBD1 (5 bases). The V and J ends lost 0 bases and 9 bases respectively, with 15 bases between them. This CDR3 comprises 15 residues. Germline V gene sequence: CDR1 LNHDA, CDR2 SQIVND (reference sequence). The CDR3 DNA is TGTGCCAGTAGTATAGACGCGGCAGGGCTTGTTGAGCAGTTCTTC. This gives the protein CASSIDAAGLVEQFF.

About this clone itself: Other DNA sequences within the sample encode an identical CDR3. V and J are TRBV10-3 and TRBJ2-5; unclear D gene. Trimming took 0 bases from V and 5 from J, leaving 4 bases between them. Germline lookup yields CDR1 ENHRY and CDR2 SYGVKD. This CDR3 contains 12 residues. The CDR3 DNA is TGTGCCATCAGTGAGTCGAGGGAGACCCAGTACTTC. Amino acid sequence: CAISESRETQYF.

Here the CDR3 reads CASSRGQSWYGYTF. The DNA of the CDR3 is TGTGCCAGTAGTCGAGGACAGAGTTGGTATGGCTACACCTTC. The rearrangement uses TRBV19 and TRBJ1-2; tentative D call: TRBD1 (6 bases). V lost 5 bases, J lost 5 bases, and 15 bases lay in between. The CDR3 has 14 amino acids. CDR1 is LNHDA and CDR2 is SQIVND in the germline V gene (reference sequence).

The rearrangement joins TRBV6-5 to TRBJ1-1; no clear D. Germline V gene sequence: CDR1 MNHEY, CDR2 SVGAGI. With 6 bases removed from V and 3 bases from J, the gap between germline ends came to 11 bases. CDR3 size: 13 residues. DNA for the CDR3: TGTGCCAGCAGCCCGGGATTTCACACTGAAGCTTTCTTT. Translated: CASSPGFHTEAFF.

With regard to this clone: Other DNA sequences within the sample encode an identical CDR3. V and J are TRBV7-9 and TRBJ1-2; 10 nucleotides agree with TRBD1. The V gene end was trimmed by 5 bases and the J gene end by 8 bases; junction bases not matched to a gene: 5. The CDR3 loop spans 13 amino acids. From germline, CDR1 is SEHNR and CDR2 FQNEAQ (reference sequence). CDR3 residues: CASSKTGGGGYTF. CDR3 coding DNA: TGTGCCAGCAGCAAGACAGGGGGCGGGGGCTACACCTTC. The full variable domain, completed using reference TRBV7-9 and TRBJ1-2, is DTGVSQNPRHKITKRGQNVTFRCDPISEHNRLYWYRQTLGQGPEFLTYFQNEAQLEKSRLLSDRFSAERPKGSFSTLEIQRTEQGDSAMYLCASSKTGGGGYTFGSGTRLTVV.

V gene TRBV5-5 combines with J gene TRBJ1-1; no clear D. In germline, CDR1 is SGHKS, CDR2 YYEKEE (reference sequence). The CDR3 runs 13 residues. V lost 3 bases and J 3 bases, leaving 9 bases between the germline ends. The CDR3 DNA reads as TGTGCCAGCAGCTGGCACGGGGACACTGAAGCTTTCTTT. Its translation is CASSWHGDTEAFF.

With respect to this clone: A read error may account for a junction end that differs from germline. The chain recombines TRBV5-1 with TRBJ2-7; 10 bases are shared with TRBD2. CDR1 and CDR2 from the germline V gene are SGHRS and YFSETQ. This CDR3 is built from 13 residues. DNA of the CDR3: TGCGCCAGCAGCTTGGTACTAGCGGGACCTCCCCTCTTC. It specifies CASSLVLAGPPLF.

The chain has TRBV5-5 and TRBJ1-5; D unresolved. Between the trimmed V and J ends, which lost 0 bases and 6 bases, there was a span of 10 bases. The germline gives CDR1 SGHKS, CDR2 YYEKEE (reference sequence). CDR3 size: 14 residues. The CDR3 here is CASSLALSLQPQHF. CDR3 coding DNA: TGTGCCAGCAGCTTGGCCCTCAGTCTTCAGCCCCAGCATTTT.

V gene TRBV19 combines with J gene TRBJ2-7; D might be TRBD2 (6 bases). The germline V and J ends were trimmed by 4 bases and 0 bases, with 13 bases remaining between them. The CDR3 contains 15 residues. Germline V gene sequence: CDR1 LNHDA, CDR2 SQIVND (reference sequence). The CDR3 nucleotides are TGTGCCAGTAGTAATAGTGGGGGGAGCTCCTACGAGCAGTACTTC. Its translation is CASSNSGGSSYEQYF.

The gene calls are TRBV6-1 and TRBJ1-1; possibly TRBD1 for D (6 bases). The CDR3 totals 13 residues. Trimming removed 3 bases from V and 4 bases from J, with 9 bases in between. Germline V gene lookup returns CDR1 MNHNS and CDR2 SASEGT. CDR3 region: CASSESGATEAFF. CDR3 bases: TGTGCCAGCAGTGAGTCAGGGGCCACTGAAGCTTTCTTT.

CDR3 protein: CASSYLGQTEAFF. The CDR3, as DNA: TGTGCCAGCAGTTACCTCGGACAGACTGAAGCTTTCTTT. This chain connects TRBV6-6 to TRBJ1-1, with D tentatively TRBD1 (6 bases). Germline V gives CDR1 MNHNY, CDR2 SVGAGI (reference sequence). This CDR3 comprises 13 residues. Trimming cost V 2 bases and J 5 bases, with 9 bases left between them.

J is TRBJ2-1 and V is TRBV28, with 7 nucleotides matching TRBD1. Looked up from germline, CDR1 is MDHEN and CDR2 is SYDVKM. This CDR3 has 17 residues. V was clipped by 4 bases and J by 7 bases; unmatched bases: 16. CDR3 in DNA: TGTGCCAGCAGTTCGATCTCGATCAGGGGGTGGGAAAATGAGCAGTTCTTC. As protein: CASSSISIRGWENEQFF.

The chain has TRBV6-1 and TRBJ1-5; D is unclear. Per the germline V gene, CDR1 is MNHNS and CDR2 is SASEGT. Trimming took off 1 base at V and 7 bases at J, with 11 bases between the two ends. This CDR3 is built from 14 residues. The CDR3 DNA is TGTGCCAGCAGTGAAGATAGTCTCAGGCAGCCCCAGCATTTT. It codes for CASSEDSLRQPQHF.

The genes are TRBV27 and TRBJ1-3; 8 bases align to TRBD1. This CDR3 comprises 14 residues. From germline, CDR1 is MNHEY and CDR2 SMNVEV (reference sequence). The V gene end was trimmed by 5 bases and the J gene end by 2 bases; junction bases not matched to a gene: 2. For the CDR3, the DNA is TGTGCCAGCAGTAAACAGGGGGCTGGAAACACCATATATTTT. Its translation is CASSKQGAGNTIYF.

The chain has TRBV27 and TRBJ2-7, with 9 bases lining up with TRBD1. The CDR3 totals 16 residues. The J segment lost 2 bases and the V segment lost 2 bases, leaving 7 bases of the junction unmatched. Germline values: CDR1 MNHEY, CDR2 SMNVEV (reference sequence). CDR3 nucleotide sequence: TGTGCCAGCAGTTTAGGGGGACAGGGCGAGACCTACGAGCAGTACTTC. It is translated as CASSLGGQGETYEQYF.

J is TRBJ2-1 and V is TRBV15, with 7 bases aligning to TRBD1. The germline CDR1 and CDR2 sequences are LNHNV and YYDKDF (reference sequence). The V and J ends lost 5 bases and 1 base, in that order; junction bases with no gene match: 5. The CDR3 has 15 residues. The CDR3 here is CATSGDRDSYNEQFF. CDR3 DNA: TGTGCCACCAGCGGCGACAGGGATTCCTACAATGAGCAGTTCTTC.

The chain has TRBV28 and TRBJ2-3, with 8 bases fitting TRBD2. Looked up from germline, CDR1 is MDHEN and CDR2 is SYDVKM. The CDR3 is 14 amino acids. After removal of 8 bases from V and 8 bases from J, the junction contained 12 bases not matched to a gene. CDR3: CASLSQREMGTQYF. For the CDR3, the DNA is TGTGCCAGCTTATCCCAGCGGGAGATGGGTACGCAGTATTTT.

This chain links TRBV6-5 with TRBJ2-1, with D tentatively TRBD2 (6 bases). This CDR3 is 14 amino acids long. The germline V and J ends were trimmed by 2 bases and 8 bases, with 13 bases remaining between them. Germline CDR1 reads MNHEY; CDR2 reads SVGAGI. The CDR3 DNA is TGTGCCAGCAGTTACGGGAGGAACCTATATGAGCAGTTCTTC. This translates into CASSYGRNLYEQFF.

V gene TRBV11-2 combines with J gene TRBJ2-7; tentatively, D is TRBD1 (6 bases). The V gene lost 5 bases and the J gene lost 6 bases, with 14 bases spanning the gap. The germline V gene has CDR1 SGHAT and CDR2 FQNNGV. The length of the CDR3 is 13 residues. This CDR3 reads CASSQTGWVEQYF. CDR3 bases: TGTGCCAGCAGCCAAACAGGGTGGGTCGAGCAGTACTTC.

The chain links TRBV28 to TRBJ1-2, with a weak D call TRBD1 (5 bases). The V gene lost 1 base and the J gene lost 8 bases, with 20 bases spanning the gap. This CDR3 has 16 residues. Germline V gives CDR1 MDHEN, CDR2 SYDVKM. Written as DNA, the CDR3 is TGTGCCAGCAGTTTATCACCCACGGGCAGGGTCTACGGCTACACCTTC. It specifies CASSLSPTGRVYGYTF.